Here is one T cell receptor beta chain with its context. Per the germline V gene, CDR1 is SGHRS and CDR2 is YFSETQ. This CDR3 comprises 17 residues. V trimming: 4 bases; J trimming: 6 bases; junction bases outside the gene matches: 17. The entry originates in a study of blood T cell repertoires in COVID-19. Here immunoSEQ multiplex PCR was the method, and the copy in TCRdb shows in-frame clones only, minus some. Of about 200,000 clones in the sample, 65% to 85% were seen once. The rearrangement joins TRBV5-1 to TRBJ2-7; TRBD2 aligns across 9 bases. The sequenced sample was peripheral blood. The clonotype originates from a man between 40 and 49 years old with acute or convalescent COVID-19. CDR3 bases: TGCGCCAGCAGCCAGCTCGGTGGCGGGAGGGCCGGCAGCGAGCAGTACTTC. Translation: CASSQLGGGRAGSEQYF.